Shown below are 14 T cell receptor beta chains from a single sample sequenced in a study of beta chain features in type 1 diabetes (dated by TCRdb to the late 2010s). Receptors were amplified or captured by the immunoSEQ multiplex PCR assay. The entire isolated RNA was reverse transcribed using the High Capacity cDNA Reverse Transcription Kit, and thus expressed TCRB transcripts were sequenced. Not all clones reach the TCRdb copy of this immuneACCESS table, which keeps in-frame sequences only. Checked studies attribute under half of the gap to unresolved V genes and leave the rest unexplained. The sample table holds hundreds of thousands of clones, of which around 15% were seen once. The biggest ten clones account for 0.07% to 0.095% of the sample. Sequencing input: naive CD4+ T cells from blood. The cell subset or site label, as the study defines it: true naive CD4+ T cells. The receptors derive from a man younger than 35 in good health.

This clone was detected only a few times. V gene TRBV4-3 combines with J gene TRBJ2-7, with 10 bases that match TRBD1. The CDR3 extends over 15 amino acids. Germline lookup yields CDR1 LGHNA and CDR2 YSLEER. With V trimmed by 3 bases and J by 1 base, 3 bases remained unmatched. The CDR3 loop reads CASSHRQGASYEQYF. CDR3 in DNA: TGCGCCAGCAGCCATCGACAGGGGGCATCCTACGAGCAGTACTTC.

This clone was detected a few times. The sample contains more than one DNA sequence encoding this CDR3. The chain is built from TRBV7-3 and TRBJ2-7; 9 bases agree with TRBD1. This CDR3 region has 14 residues. Germline CDR1 is SGHTA and CDR2 is FQGTGA. The V and J ends lost 0 bases and 3 bases, in that order; junction bases with no gene match: 0. Written as DNA, the CDR3 is TGTGCCAGCAGCTTAACGGGACAGGGCTACGAGCAGTACTTC. This codes for CASSLTGQGYEQYF.

This clone has a handful of counts. The chain joins TRBV4-2 to TRBJ2-7; TRBD2 might be the D (5 bases). Deletions cut 0 bases from V and 1 base from J, with 13 bases between. The CDR3 is 16 residues long. The germline V gene has CDR1 LGHNA and CDR2 YNFKEQ. CDR3 protein: CASSQDREEGSYEQYF. The CDR3 DNA reads TGTGCCAGCAGCCAAGACCGGGAAGAAGGATCCTACGAGCAGTACTTC.

This rearrangement joins TRBV7-9 to TRBJ1-2, with TRBD1 identical over 9 bases. Germline values: CDR1 SEHNR, CDR2 FQNEAQ (reference sequence). The CDR3 spans 14 residues. V was pared by 1 base and J by 6 bases, with 3 bases of the junction left unmatched. The CDR3 reads CASSLGTGENGYTF. CDR3 bases: TGTGCCAGCAGCTTAGGGACAGGGGAAAATGGCTACACCTTC. Supplemented by reference TRBV7-9 and TRBJ1-2, the full variable domain reads DTGVSQNPRHKITKRGQNVTFRCDPISEHNRLYWYRQTLGQGPEFLTYFQNEAQLEKSRLLSDRFSAERPKGSFSTLEIQRTEQGDSAMYLCASSLGTGENGYTFGSGTRLTVV.

This chain links TRBV6-5 with TRBJ2-3, with D unclear. The V end was cut by 5 bases, the J end by 0 bases, with 3 bases between. The CDR3 runs 12 residues. Germline CDR1 and CDR2: MNHEY and SVGAGI. The CDR3 protein is CASSGSTDTQYF. In DNA, the CDR3 is TGTGCCAGCAGTGGTAGCACAGATACGCAGTATTTT.

The chain recombines TRBV4-3 with TRBJ2-1, with 7 nucleotides matching TRBD2. With V trimmed by 1 base and J by 6 bases, 15 bases remained unmatched. This CDR3 contains 18 residues. CDR1 and CDR2 from the germline V gene are LGHNA and YSLEER. CDR3 in DNA: TGCGCCAGCAGCCAAGTAGCAGCGGGGATACTAAGGAGCAATGAGCAGTTCTTC. Protein: CASSQVAAGILRSNEQFF.

The table lists this clone with a few counts. The genes are TRBV9 and TRBJ2-3; no clear D. The length of the CDR3 is 14 residues. Trimming took off 0 bases at V and 2 bases at J, with 7 bases between the two ends. The V gene's germline CDR1 is SGDLS and CDR2 YYNGEE. The CDR3: CASSVGSNTDTQYF. CDR3 in DNA: TGTGCCAGCAGCGTAGGGTCTAACACAGATACGCAGTATTTT.

This clone was detected only a few times. The CDR3 DNA is TGTGCCAGCAACCGGGACCAGGGGGCAGATACGCAGTATTTT. As protein: CASNRDQGADTQYF. The rearrangement uses TRBV7-9 and TRBJ2-3, with 7 bases identical to TRBD1. Looked up from germline, CDR1 is SEHNR and CDR2 is FQNEAQ (reference sequence). The J segment lost 4 bases and the V segment lost 7 bases, leaving 8 bases of the junction unmatched. This CDR3 contains 14 residues.

The sample holds a few counts of this clone. The chain couples TRBV4-3 to TRBJ2-3, with 11 bases matching TRBD2. From germline, CDR1 is LGHNA and CDR2 YSLEER. The J segment lost 4 bases and the V segment lost 7 bases, leaving 10 bases of the junction unmatched. CDR3 length equals 16 residues. In DNA form, the CDR3 reads TGCGCCAGCACCCTAGCGGGGGGTAGAAACGCAGATACGCAGTATTTT. Translating it yields CASTLAGGRNADTQYF.

On this clone: The junction differs from germline at one of its ends, possibly a read error. The chain carries TRBV7-7 and TRBJ2-5; D tentatively fits TRBD1 or TRBD2 (5 bases each). CDR3 size: 16 residues. The germline gives CDR1 SSHAT, CDR2 FNYEAQ (reference sequence). CDR3 residues: CASSLSGSTGRETQYF. The CDR3 DNA reads as TGTGCTAGCAGCTTATCAGGGAGTACCGGACGGGAGACCCAGTACTTC.

This clone turned up a few times. The chain links TRBV2 to TRBJ1-1, with no clear D. The CDR3 consists of 13 residues. Germline-derived CDR1 and CDR2 are SNHLY and FYNNEI. V dropped 7 bases and J dropped 4 bases, with 13 bases sitting between them. CDR3 DNA sequence: TGTGCCAGCACCTCATCGCGGGGCACTGAAGCTTTCTTT. It translates to CASTSSRGTEAFF.

The genes are TRBV27 and TRBJ2-1, with a weak D call TRBD2 (6 bases). V lost 4 bases to trimming and J lost 7 bases, with 23 bases between them. This CDR3 is 17 amino acids long. Germline CDR1 is MNHEY and CDR2 is SMNVEV (reference sequence). The DNA of the CDR3 is TGTGCCAGCAGTTCCCCCCGGCGGGGTGGAGGTGTGAATGAGCAGTTCTTC. It is translated as CASSSPRRGGGVNEQFF.

The genes are TRBV10-3 and TRBJ2-1; 9 positions agree with TRBD2. V lost 7 bases, J lost 5 bases, and 6 bases stayed unmatched. The CDR3 runs 14 residues. Germline assignment: CDR1 ENHRY and CDR2 SYGVKD. CDR3 coding DNA: TGTGCCATCAAGGCGGGAGGGCGGAACAATGAGCAGTTCTTC. It encodes CAIKAGGRNNEQFF.

This clone was seen only a few times. The chain is built from TRBV15 and TRBJ2-5, with 10 bases fitting TRBD1. There are 15 residues in the CDR3. The germline V gene has CDR1 LNHNV and CDR2 YYDKDF (reference sequence). V gave up 4 bases and J gave up 4 bases; unmatched junction bases: 6. The CDR3 DNA follows: TGTGCCACCAGCACTGGAGGACAGGGGGGAGAGACCCAGTACTTC. Translating it yields CATSTGGQGGETQYF.